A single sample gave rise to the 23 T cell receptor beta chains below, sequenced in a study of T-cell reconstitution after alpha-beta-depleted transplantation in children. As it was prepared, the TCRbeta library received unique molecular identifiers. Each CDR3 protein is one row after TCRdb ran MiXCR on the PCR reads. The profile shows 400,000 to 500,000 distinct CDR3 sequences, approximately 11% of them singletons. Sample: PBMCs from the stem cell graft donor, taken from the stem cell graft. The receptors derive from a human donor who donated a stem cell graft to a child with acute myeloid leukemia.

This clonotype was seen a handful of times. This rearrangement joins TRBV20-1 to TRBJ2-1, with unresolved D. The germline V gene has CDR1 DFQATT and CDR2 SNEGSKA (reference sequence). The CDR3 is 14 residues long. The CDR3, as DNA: TGCAGCTTAATGAGCGAACACTCCTACAATGAGCAGTTCTTC. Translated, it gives CSLMSEHSYNEQFF.

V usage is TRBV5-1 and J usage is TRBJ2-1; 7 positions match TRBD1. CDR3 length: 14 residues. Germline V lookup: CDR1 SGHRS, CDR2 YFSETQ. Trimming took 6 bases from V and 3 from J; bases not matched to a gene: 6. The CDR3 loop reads CASTPQGSYNEQFF. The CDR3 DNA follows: TGCGCCAGCACCCCACAGGGGAGCTACAATGAGCAGTTCTTC. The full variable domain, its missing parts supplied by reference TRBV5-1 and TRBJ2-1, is KAGVTQTPRYLIKTRGQQVTLSCSPISGHRSVSWYQQTPGQGLQFLFEYFSETQRNKGNFPGRFSGRQFSNSRSEMNVSTLELGDSALYLCASTPQGSYNEQFFGPGTRLTVL.

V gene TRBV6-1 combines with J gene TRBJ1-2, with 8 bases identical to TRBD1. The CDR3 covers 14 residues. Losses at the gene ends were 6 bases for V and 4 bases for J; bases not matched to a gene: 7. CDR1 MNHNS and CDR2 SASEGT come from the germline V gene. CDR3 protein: CASSADRGVYGYTF. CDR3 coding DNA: TGTGCCAGCAGCGCCGACAGGGGCGTCTATGGCTACACCTTC.

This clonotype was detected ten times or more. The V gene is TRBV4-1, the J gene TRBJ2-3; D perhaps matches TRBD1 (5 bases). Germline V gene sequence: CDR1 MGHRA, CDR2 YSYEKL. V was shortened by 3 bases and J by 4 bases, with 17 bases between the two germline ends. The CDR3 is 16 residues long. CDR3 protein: CASSHREVSGSDTQYF. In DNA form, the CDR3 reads TGCGCCAGCAGCCATCGAGAGGTTTCAGGGTCAGATACGCAGTATTTT.

The CDR3 protein is CASTLGAGSYQTQYF. CDR3 in DNA: TGTGCCAGCACTCTAGGGGCAGGGAGTTACCAGACCCAGTACTTC. This chain connects TRBV12-3 or TRBV12-4 to TRBJ2-5; D could derive from TRBD1 or TRBD2 (5 bases each). The CDR3 has 15 amino acids. The V end was cut by 7 bases, the J end by 6 bases, with 21 bases between.

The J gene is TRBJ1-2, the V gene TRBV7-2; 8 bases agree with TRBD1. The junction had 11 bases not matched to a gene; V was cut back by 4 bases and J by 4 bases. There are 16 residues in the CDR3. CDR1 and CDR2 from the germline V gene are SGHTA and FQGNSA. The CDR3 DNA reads TGTGCCAGCAGCTCAACTACGGACAGGGTGGGCTATGGCTACACCTTC. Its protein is CASSSTTDRVGYGYTF. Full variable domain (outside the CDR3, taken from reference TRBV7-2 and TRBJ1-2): GAGVSQSPSNKVTEKGKDVELRCDPISGHTALYWYRQSLGQGLEFLIYFQGNSAPDKSGLPSDRFSAERTGGSVSTLTIQRTQQEDSAVYLCASSSTTDRVGYGYTFGSGTRLTVV.

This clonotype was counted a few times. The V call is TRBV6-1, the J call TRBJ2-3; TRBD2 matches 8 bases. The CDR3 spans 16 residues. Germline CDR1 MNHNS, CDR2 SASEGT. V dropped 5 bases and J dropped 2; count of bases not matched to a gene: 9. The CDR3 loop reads CASSRPQRGPTDTQYF. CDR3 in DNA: TGTGCCAGCAGTCGACCTCAGCGGGGGCCCACAGATACGCAGTATTTT.

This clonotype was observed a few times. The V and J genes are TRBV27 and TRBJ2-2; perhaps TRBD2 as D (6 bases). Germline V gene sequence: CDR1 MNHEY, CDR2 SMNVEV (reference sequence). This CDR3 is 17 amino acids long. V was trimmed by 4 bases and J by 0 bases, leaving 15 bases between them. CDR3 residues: CASSSPARGSNTGELFF. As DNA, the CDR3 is TGTGCCAGCAGTTCCCCCGCTCGGGGGTCGAACACCGGGGAGCTGTTTTTT.

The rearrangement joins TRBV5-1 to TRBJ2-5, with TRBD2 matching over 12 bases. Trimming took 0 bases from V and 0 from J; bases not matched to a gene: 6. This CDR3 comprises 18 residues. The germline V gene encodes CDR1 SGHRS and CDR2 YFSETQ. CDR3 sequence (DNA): TGCGCCAGCAGCTTGGCCGCTAGCGGGGGGGCGAACCAAGAGACCCAGTACTTC. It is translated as CASSLAASGGANQETQYF. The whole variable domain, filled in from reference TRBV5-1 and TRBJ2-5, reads KAGVTQTPRYLIKTRGQQVTLSCSPISGHRSVSWYQQTPGQGLQFLFEYFSETQRNKGNFPGRFSGRQFSNSRSEMNVSTLELGDSALYLCASSLAASGGANQETQYFGPGTRLLVL.

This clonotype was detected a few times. The CDR3, as DNA: TGTGCCAGCAGCTTGCAGGGGACAGGGAATGAGCAGTTCTTC. This gives the protein CASSLQGTGNEQFF. The chain recombines TRBV5-6 with TRBJ2-1; 9 positions match TRBD1. The CDR3 covers 14 residues. V was clipped by 1 base and J by 7 bases; unmatched bases: 3. Per germline, CDR1 SGHDT and CDR2 YYEEEE.

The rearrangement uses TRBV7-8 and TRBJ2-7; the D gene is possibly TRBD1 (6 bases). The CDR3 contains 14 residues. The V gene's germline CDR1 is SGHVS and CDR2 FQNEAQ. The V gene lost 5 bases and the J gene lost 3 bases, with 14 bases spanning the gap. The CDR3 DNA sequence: TGTGCCAGCAGCCAAGGTGCAGGGGTCTACGAGCAGTACTTC. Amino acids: CASSQGAGVYEQYF.

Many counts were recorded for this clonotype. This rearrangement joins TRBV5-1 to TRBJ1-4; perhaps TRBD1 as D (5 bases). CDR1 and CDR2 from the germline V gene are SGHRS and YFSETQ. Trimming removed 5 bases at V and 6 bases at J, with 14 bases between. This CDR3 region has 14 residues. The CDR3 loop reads CASRVGHGDEKLFF. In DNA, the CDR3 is TGCGCCAGCAGGGTTGGACACGGGGATGAAAAACTGTTTTTT.

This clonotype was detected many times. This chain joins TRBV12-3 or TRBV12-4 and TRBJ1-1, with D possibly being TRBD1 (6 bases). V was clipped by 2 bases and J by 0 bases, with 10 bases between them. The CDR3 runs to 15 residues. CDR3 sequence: CASSLRQGMNTEAFF. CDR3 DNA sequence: TGTGCCAGCAGTTTAAGGCAGGGGATGAACACTGAAGCTTTCTTT.

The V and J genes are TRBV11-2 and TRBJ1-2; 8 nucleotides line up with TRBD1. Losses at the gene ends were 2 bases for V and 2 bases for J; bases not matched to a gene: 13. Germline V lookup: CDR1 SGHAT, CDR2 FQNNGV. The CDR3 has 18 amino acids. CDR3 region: CASSLYPSIGQGNYGYTF. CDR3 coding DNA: TGTGCCAGCAGCTTATATCCCTCGATCGGACAGGGAAACTATGGCTACACCTTC.

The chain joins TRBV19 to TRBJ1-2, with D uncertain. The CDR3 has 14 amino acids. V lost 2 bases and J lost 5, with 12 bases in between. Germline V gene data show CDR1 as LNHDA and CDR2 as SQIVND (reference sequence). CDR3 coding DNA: TGTGCCAGTAGTATAACTAAAGGCCCGTATGGCTACACCTTC. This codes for CASSITKGPYGYTF.

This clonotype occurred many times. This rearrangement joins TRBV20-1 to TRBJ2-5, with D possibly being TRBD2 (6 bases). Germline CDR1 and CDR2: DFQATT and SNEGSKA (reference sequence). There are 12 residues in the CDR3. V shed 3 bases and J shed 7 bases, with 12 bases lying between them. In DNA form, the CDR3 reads TGCAGTGCTAGTCCTCCCGGGGGGACCCAGTACTTC. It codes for CSASPPGGTQYF.

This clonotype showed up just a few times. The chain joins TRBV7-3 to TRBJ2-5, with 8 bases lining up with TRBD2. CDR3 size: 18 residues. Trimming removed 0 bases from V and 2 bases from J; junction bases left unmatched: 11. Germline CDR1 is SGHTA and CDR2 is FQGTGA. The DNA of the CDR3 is TGTGCCAGCAGCTTAACGGGGGCGGGCGGGGGGATTCAAGAGACCCAGTACTTC. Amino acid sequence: CASSLTGAGGGIQETQYF.

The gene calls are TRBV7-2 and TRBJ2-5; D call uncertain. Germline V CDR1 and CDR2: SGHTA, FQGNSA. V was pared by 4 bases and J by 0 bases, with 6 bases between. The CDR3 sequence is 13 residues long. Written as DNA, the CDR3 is TGTGCCAGCAGCTCATTTAACCAAGAGACCCAGTACTTC. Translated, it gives CASSSFNQETQYF.

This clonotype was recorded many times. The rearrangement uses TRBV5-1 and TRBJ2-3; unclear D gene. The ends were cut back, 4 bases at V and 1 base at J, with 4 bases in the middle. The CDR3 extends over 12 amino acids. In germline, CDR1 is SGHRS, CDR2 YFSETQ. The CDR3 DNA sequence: TGCGCCAGCAGCGGGGGCACAGATACGCAGTATTTT. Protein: CASSGGTDTQYF.

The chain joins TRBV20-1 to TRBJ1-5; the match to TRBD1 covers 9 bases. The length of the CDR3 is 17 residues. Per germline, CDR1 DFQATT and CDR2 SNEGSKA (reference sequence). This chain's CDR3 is CCVRDRVGGYSNQPQHF. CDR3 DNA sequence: TGCTGCGTAAGGGACAGGGTTGGGGGTTATAGCAATCAGCCCCAGCATTTT.

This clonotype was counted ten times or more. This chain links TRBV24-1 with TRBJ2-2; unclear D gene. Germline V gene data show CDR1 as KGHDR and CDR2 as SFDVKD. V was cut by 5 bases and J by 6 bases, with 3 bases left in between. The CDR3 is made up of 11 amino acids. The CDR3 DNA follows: TGTGCCACCAGTGGATCCGGGGAGCTGTTTTTT. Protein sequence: CATSGSGELFF.

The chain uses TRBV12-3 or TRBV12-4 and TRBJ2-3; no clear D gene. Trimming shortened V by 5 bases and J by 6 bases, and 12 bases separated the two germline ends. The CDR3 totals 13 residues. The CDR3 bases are TGTGCCAGCAGTCCCCAACTGAGGGATACGCAGTATTTT. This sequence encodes CASSPQLRDTQYF.

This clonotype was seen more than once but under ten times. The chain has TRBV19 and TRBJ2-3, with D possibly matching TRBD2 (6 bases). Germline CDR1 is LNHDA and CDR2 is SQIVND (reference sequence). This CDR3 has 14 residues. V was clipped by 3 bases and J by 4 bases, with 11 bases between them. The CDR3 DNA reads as TGTGCCAGTAGTATGGCGGAGGGGCCAGATACGCAGTATTTT. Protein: CASSMAEGPDTQYF. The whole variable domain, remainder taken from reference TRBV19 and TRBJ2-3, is DGGITQSPKYLFRKEGQNVTLSCEQNLNHDAMYWYRQDPGQGLRLIYYSQIVNDFQKGDIAEGYSVSREKKESFPLTVTSAQKNPTAFYLCASSMAEGPDTQYFGPGTRLTVL.